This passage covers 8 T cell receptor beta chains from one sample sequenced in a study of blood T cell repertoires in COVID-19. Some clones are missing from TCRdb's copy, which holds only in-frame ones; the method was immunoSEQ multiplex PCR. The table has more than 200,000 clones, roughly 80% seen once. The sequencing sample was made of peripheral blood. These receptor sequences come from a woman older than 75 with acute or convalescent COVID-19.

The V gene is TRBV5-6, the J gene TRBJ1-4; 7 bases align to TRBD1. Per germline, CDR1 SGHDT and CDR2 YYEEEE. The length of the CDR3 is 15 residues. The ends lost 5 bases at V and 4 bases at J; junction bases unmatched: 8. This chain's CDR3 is CASRRGGPLNEKLFF. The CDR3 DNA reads TGTGCCAGCAGGCGAGGGGGCCCGCTTAATGAAAAACTGTTTTTT. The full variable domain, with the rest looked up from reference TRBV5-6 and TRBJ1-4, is DAGVTQSPTHLIKTRGQQVTLRCSPKSGHDTVSWYQQALGQGPQFIFQYYEEEERQRGNFPDRFSGHQFPNYSSELNVNALLLGDSALYLCASRRGGPLNEKLFFGSGTQLSVL.

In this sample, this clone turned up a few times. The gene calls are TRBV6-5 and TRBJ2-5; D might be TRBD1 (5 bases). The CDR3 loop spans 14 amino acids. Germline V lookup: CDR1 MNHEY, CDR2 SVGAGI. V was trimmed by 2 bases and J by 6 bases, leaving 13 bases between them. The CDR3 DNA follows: TGTGCCAGCAGTTACGGCGGCGCAGGGAAGACCCAGTACTTC. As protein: CASSYGGAGKTQYF.

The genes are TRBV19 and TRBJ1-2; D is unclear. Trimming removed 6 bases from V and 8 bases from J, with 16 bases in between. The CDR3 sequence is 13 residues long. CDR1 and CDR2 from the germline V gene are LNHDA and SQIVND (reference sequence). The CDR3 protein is CASSEDPYGGYTF. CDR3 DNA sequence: TGTGCCAGTAGCGAAGATCCGTATGGCGGCTACACCTTC.

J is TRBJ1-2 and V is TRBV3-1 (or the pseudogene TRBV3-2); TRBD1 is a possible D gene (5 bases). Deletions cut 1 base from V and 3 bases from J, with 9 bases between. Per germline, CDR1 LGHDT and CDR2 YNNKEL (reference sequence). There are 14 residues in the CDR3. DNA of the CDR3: TGTGCCAGCAGCCAAGGGGCAGGGTACTATGGCTACACCTTC. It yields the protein CASSQGAGYYGYTF.

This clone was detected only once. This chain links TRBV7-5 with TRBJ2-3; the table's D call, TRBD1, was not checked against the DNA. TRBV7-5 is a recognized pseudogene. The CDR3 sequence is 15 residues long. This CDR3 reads CVRSCVRGTTDTQYF. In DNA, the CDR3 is TGTGTCAGAAGCTGTGTTAGGGGTACCACAGATACGCAGTATTTT.

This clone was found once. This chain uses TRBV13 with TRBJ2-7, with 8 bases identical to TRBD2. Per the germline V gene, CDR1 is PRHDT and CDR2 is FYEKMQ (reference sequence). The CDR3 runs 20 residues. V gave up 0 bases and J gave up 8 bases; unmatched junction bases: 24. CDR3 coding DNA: TGTGCCAGCAGCTTAGGCCCGCGGGGGGCAGGGGCAAAAATTGGGTGGAAGCAGTACTTC. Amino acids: CASSLGPRGAGAKIGWKQYF.

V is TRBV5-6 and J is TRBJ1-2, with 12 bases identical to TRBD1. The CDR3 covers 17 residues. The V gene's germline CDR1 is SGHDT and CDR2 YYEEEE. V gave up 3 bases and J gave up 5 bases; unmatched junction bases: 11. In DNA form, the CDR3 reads TGTGCCAGCAGCTCACCGGGACAGGGGGCGCTTAATTATGGCTACACCTTC. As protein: CASSSPGQGALNYGYTF.

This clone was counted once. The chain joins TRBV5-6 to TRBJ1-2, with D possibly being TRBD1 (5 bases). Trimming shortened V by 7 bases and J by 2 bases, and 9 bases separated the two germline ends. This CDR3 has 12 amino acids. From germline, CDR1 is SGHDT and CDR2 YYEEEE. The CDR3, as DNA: TGTGCCAGCGTAGGGGCCAACTATGGCTACACCTTC. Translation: CASVGANYGYTF.